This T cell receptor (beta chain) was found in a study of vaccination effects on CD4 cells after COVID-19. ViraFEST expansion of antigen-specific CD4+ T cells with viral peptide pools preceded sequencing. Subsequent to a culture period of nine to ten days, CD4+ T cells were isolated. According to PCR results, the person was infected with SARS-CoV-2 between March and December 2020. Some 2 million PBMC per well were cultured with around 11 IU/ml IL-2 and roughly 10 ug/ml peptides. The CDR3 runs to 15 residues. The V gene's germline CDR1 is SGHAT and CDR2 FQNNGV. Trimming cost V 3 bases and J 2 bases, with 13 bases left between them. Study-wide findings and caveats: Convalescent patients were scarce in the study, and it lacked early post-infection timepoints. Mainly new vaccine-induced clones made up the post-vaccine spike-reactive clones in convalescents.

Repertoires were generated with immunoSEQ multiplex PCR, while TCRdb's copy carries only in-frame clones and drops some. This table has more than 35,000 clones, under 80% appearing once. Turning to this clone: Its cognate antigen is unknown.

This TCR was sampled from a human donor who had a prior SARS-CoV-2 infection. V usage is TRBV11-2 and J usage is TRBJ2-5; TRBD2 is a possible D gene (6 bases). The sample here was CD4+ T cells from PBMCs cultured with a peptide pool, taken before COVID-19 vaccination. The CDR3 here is CASSLGMGLQETQYF. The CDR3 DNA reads TGTGCCAGCAGCTTGGGGATGGGACTTCAAGAGACCCAGTACTTC.